This passage covers 3 T cell receptor beta chains from one sample sequenced in a study of spatial heterogeneity in lung cancer. Time point: blood at routine non-recurrence follow-up after resection. TCRdb passed the 5' RACE reads through MiXCR, listing each CDR3 protein once. The sample lists about 32,000 distinct CDR3 sequences, more than 9% occurring once. The sample was PBMCs, taken at follow-up. The receptor set was obtained from a female donor with early-stage non-small cell lung cancer.

The V gene is TRBV28, the J gene TRBJ1-4; D not certain. The ends were cut back, 3 bases at V and 7 bases at J, with 12 bases in the middle. CDR1 and CDR2 from the germline V gene are MDHEN and SYDVKM. This CDR3 comprises 14 residues. The CDR3 protein is CASSFGRVGEKLFF. The CDR3, as DNA: TGTGCCAGCAGTTTCGGAAGGGTGGGTGAAAAACTGTTTTTT.

CDR3 region: CASSWAGTGGWEQYF. DNA for the CDR3: TGTGCCAGCAGTTGGGCCGGGACAGGGGGCTGGGAGCAGTACTTC. The chain uses TRBV6-6 and TRBJ2-7; 12 positions agree with TRBD1. V was clipped by 4 bases and J by 7 bases; unmatched bases: 8. This CDR3 is 15 amino acids long. CDR1 and CDR2 (germline): MNHNY, SVGAGI (reference sequence).

This clonotype has at least ten counts. The chain couples TRBV18 to TRBJ2-6; D might be TRBD2 (5 bases). Trimming pared 3 bases from V and 2 bases from J, leaving 23 bases between. Per germline, CDR1 KGHSH and CDR2 LQKENI. CDR3 length equals 20 residues. The CDR3 here is CASSPRRRRTEGTGANVLTF. CDR3 DNA sequence: TGTGCCAGCTCACCTCGGAGGCGCCGAACCGAGGGAACTGGGGCCAACGTCCTGACTTTC. Combining the CDR3 with reference TRBV18 and TRBJ2-6 gives the whole variable domain NAGVMQNPRHLVRRRGQEARLRCSPMKGHSHVYWYRQLPEEGLKFMVYLQKENIIDESGMPKERFSAEFPKEGPSILRIQQVVRGDSAAYFCASSPRRRRTEGTGANVLTFGAGSRLTVL.